These 15 T cell receptor beta chains share one sample of origin, sequenced in a study of cytomegalovirus exposure and HLA in healthy donors. Primers for the PCR totalled 60 Vbeta and 13 Jbeta. TCRdb's table, derived via immunoSEQ multiplex PCR, lists solely in-frame clones and lacks some. The table has approximately 100,000 clones, around 85% seen once. The sequenced sample was PBMCs. These receptors originate from a man aged 30-40 years in good health and CMV-seronegative.

Here the CDR3 reads CASSSLPGTGDYEQYF. For the CDR3, the DNA is TGCGCCAGCAGCTCCCTTCCCGGGACAGGGGACTACGAGCAGTACTTC. The V call is TRBV5-1, the J call TRBJ2-7; 10 positions agree with TRBD1. Germline trimming cut 3 bases from V and 3 bases from J; bases unmatched to any gene: 9. The germline V gene has CDR1 SGHRS and CDR2 YFSETQ. The CDR3 is 16 residues long. The full variable domain, in which reference TRBV5-1 and TRBJ2-7 provide the parts outside the CDR3, is KAGVTQTPRYLIKTRGQQVTLSCSPISGHRSVSWYQQTPGQGLQFLFEYFSETQRNKGNFPGRFSGRQFSNSRSEMNVSTLELGDSALYLCASSSLPGTGDYEQYFGPGTRLTVT.

The gene calls are TRBV5-1 and TRBJ2-7, with D possibly matching TRBD2 (5 bases). The germline CDR1 and CDR2 sequences are SGHRS and YFSETQ. The CDR3 contains 14 residues. V gave up 3 bases and J gave up 0 bases, with 10 bases separating them. The DNA for the CDR3 is TGCGCCAGCAGCTCCGGACTGAGCTCCTACGAGCAGTACTTC. Protein sequence: CASSSGLSSYEQYF.

The chain is built from TRBV7-2 and TRBJ2-1; 8 bases fit TRBD2. V gave up 6 bases and J gave up 4 bases; unmatched junction bases: 17. The germline gives CDR1 SGHTA, CDR2 FQGNSA. This CDR3 has 18 residues. The CDR3 DNA is TGTGCCAGCAGTCTTCCGGGGGGACTAGGGGCCTTATACAATGAGCAGTTCTTC. This translates into CASSLPGGLGALYNEQFF.

The chain couples TRBV27 to TRBJ1-1, with D perhaps matching TRBD1 (6 bases). CDR1 is MNHEY, CDR2 SMNVEV, per germline (reference sequence). V was cut by 2 bases and J by 6 bases, with 10 bases left in between. The CDR3 runs 13 residues. The CDR3 DNA is TGTGCCAGCAGTTTAGGGGCAGGGGCTGAAGCTTTCTTT. This encodes CASSLGAGAEAFF.

The chain joins TRBV29-1 to TRBJ2-7; TRBD1 agrees at 8 bases. CDR1 and CDR2 from the germline V gene are SQVTM and ANQGSEA. The length of the CDR3 is 13 residues. J was trimmed by 1 base and V by 5 bases; bases with no gene match: 4. The CDR3 bases are TGCAGCGTTCAGACAGGGGAATCCTACGAGCAGTACTTC. As protein: CSVQTGESYEQYF.

The count of this clone is one. The chain employs TRBV29-1 and TRBJ2-1, with a weak D call TRBD2 (6 bases). CDR3 length: 15 amino acids. V lost 4 bases, J lost 2 bases, and 15 bases lay in between. The germline CDR1 and CDR2 sequences are SQVTM and ANQGSEA. CDR3 nucleotides: TGCAGCGTTGTGGTTCCGGGGGTAACCTACAATGAGCAGTTCTTC. The encoded protein is CSVVVPGVTYNEQFF.

The chain employs TRBV28 and TRBJ1-1, with D hard to call. The V and J ends lost 1 base and 5 bases respectively, with 20 bases between them. CDR3 length: 17 residues. Germline CDR1 MDHEN, CDR2 SYDVKM. CDR3 amino acids: CASSLFRLRRGKTEAFF. The CDR3 DNA is TGTGCCAGCAGTTTATTTAGATTGCGACGGGGAAAGACTGAAGCTTTCTTT.

This chain links TRBV10-3 with TRBJ2-5; weak D call: TRBD1 (5 bases). Trimming cost V 0 bases and J 3 bases, with 5 bases left between them. This CDR3 is built from 13 residues. CDR1 ENHRY and CDR2 SYGVKD come from the germline V gene. The CDR3 coding sequence is TGTGCCATCAGTGAGTCAGGGGAAGAGACCCAGTACTTC. It is translated as CAISESGEETQYF.

J is TRBJ2-7 and V is TRBV7-2; D is possibly TRBD2 (5 bases). This CDR3 spans 16 amino acids. From germline, CDR1 is SGHTA and CDR2 FQGNSA. V dropped 3 bases and J dropped 4 bases, with 19 bases sitting between them. The CDR3 here is CASSFPLDWNVYEQYF. CDR3 in DNA: TGTGCCAGCAGCTTTCCCTTGGACTGGAACGTTTACGAGCAGTACTTC.

The chain links TRBV2 to TRBJ1-3; D gene unclear. This CDR3 contains 14 residues. Per the germline V gene, CDR1 is SNHLY and CDR2 is FYNNEI. The V end was cut by 5 bases, the J end by 0 bases, with 8 bases between. The CDR3: CASSLFSSGNTIYF. CDR3 sequence (DNA): TGTGCCAGCAGTCTCTTTAGCTCTGGAAACACCATATATTTT. Complete variable domain (other parts from reference TRBV2 and TRBJ1-3): EPEVTQTPSHQVTQMGQEVILRCVPISNHLYFYWYRQILGQKVEFLVSFYNNEISEKSEIFDDQFSVERPDGSNFTLKIRSTKLEDSAMYFCASSLFSSGNTIYFGEGSWLTVV.

Comment on this clone: Other DNA sequences in this specimen translate into the identical CDR3. The chain carries TRBV29-1 and TRBJ2-4; possible D gene TRBD1, 6 bases. The germline gives CDR1 SQVTM, CDR2 ANQGSEA. There are 14 residues in the CDR3. Trimming removed 6 bases from V and 3 bases from J, with 15 bases in between. CDR3 sequence (DNA): TGCAGCGTAGAACAGGGTATGGGCAAAAACATTCAGTACTTC. This codes for CSVEQGMGKNIQYF.

The chain is built from TRBV29-1 and TRBJ2-3, with D tentatively TRBD1 (6 bases). CDR1 is SQVTM, CDR2 ANQGSEA, per germline. Trimming pared 4 bases from V and 0 bases from J, leaving 14 bases between. CDR3 size: 15 residues. The CDR3 DNA is TGCAGCGTTGTCATGGGGGCAGGAAGCACAGATACGCAGTATTTT. It yields the protein CSVVMGAGSTDTQYF.

In nucleotides, the CDR3 is TGCGCCAGCAGCCCGCGGGACGGTCTAAAGGACATTCAGTACTTC. It codes for CASSPRDGLKDIQYF. This chain connects TRBV4-1 to TRBJ2-4; tentatively, D is TRBD2 (6 bases). The CDR3 has 15 residues. CDR1 and CDR2 (germline): MGHRA, YSYEKL. Trimming stripped 4 bases from V and 8 bases from J, with 18 bases between.

The chain recombines TRBV30 with TRBJ2-5; 9 positions agree with TRBD1. There are 14 residues in the CDR3. CDR1 and CDR2 (germline): GTSNPN, SVGIG (reference sequence). Trimming cost V 3 bases and J 5 bases; bases outside gene matches: 7. CDR3 protein: CAWRDRGRQETQYF. The CDR3 nucleotides read TGTGCCTGGAGAGACAGGGGGAGGCAGGAGACCCAGTACTTC.

The gene calls are TRBV28 and TRBJ2-2, with D possibly matching TRBD1 (5 bases). The CDR3 runs 14 residues. Per the germline V gene, CDR1 is MDHEN and CDR2 is SYDVKM. V dropped 3 bases and J dropped 1 base, with 6 bases sitting between them. The CDR3 region is CASSLGLNTGELFF. The DNA of the CDR3 is TGTGCCAGCAGTTTGGGGCTGAACACCGGGGAGCTGTTTTTT. Full variable domain (rest looked up from reference TRBV28 and TRBJ2-2): DVKVTQSSRYLVKRTGEKVFLECVQDMDHENMFWYRQDPGLGLRLIYFSYDVKMKEKGDIPEGYSVSREKKERFSLILESASTNQTSMYLCASSLGLNTGELFFGEGSRLTVL.